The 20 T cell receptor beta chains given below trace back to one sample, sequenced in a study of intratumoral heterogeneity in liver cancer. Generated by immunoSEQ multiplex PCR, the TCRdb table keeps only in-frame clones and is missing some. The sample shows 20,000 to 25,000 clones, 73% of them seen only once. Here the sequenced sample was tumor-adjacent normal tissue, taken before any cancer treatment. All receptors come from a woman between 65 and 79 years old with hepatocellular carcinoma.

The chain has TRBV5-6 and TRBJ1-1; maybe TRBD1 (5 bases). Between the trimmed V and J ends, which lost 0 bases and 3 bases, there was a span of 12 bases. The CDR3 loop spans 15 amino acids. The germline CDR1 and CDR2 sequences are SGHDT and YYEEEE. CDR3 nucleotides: TGTGCCAGCAGCTTGGTTCCAGGGAGGGACACTGAAGCTTTCTTT. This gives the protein CASSLVPGRDTEAFF.

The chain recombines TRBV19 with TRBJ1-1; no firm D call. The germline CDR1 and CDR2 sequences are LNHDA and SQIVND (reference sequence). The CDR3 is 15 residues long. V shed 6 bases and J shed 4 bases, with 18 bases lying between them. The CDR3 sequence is CASRALYGYSTEAFF. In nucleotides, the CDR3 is TGTGCCAGTAGGGCCTTGTACGGCTATAGCACTGAAGCTTTCTTT.

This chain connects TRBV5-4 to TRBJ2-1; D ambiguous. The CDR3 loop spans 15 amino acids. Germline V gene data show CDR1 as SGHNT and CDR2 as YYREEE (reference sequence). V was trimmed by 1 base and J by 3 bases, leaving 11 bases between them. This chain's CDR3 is CASSLQARNYNEQFF. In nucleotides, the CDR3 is TGTGCCAGCAGCTTGCAGGCCAGGAACTACAATGAGCAGTTCTTC.

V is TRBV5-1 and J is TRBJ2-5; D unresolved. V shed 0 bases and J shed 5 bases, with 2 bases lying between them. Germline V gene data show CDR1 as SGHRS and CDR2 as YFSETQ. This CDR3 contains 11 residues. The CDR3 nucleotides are TGCGCCAGCAGCTTGGAGGAGACCCAGTACTTC. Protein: CASSLEETQYF.

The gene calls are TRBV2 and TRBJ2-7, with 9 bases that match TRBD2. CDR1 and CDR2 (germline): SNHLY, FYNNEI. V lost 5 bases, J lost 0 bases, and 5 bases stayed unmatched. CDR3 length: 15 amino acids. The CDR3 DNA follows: TGTGCCAGCAGTAAATGGACTAGCGTCTCCTACGAGCAGTACTTC. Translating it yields CASSKWTSVSYEQYF.

Written as DNA, the CDR3 is TGCGCCAGCAGTCGGACTCCGAAAGAGACCCAGTACTTC. This gives the protein CASSRTPKETQYF. The rearrangement joins TRBV5-1 to TRBJ2-5; possibly TRBD2 for D (5 bases). CDR1 and CDR2 (germline): SGHRS, YFSETQ. The CDR3 runs to 13 residues. With 5 bases removed from V and 3 bases from J, the gap between germline ends came to 11 bases.

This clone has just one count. The CDR3 is CASSPPGQGQETQYF. CDR3 DNA: TGTGCCAGCTCACCACCGGGGCAGGGACAAGAGACCCAGTACTTC. This sequence joins TRBV18 and TRBJ2-5, with D tentatively TRBD1 (5 bases). The CDR3 contains 15 residues. The germline gives CDR1 KGHSH, CDR2 LQKENI. Between the trimmed V and J ends, which lost 0 bases and 2 bases, there was a span of 10 bases.

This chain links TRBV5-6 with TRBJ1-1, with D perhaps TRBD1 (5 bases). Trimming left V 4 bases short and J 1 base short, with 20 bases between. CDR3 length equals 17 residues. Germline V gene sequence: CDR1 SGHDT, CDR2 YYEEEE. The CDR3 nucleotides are TGTGCCAGCAGCCCTAGCGGGACGCCCCCGGGGAACACTGAAGCTTTCTTT. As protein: CASSPSGTPPGNTEAFF.

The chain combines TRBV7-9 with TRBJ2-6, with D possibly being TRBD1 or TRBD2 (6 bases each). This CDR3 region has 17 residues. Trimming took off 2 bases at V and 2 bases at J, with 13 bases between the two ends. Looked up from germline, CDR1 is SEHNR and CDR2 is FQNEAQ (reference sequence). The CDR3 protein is CASSLSRGRAGANVLTF. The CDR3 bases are TGTGCCAGCAGCTTATCCCGGGGGCGGGCTGGGGCCAACGTCCTGACTTTC.

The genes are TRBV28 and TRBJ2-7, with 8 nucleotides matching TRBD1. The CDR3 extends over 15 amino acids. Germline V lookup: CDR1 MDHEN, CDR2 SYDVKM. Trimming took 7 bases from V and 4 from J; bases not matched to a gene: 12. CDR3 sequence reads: CASNLDREIPYEQYF. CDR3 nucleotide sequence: TGTGCCAGCAACTTGGACAGGGAAATTCCGTACGAGCAGTACTTC.

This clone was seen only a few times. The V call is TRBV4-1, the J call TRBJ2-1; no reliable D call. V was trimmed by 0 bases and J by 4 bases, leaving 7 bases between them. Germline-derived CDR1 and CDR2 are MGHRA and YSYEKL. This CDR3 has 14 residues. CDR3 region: CASSQEANYNEQFF. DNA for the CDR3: TGCGCCAGCAGCCAAGAGGCGAATTACAATGAGCAGTTCTTC.

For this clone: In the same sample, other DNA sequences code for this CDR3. The CDR3 DNA is TGTGCCAGCAGCCAAGGGTACGAGCAGTACTTC. It is translated as CASSQGYEQYF. This chain uses TRBV3-1 (or the pseudogene TRBV3-2) with TRBJ2-7; D is unclear. The CDR3 runs to 11 residues. V lost 1 base, J lost 4 bases, and 2 bases lay in between. CDR1 LGHDT and CDR2 YNNKEL come from the germline V gene (reference sequence).

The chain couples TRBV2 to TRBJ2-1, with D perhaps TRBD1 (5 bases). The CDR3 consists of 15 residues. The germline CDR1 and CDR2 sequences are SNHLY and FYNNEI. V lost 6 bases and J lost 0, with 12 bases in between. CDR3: CASRGGAGSYNEQFF. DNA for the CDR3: TGTGCCAGCAGAGGTGGGGCAGGCTCCTACAATGAGCAGTTCTTC.

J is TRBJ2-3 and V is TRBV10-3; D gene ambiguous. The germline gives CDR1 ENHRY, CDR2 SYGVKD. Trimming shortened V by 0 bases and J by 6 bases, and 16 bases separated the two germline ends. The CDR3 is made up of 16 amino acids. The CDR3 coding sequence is TGTGCCATCAGTGAGTCGGTTGGGCTCGCAGCGGATACGCAGTATTTT. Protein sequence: CAISESVGLAADTQYF.

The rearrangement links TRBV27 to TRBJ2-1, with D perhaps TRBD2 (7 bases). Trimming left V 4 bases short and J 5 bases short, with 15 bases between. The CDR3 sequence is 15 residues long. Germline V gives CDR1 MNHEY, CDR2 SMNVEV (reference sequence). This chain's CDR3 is CASSYHRAGDNEQFF. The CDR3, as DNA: TGTGCCAGCAGTTACCACAGGGCGGGGGACAATGAGCAGTTCTTC.

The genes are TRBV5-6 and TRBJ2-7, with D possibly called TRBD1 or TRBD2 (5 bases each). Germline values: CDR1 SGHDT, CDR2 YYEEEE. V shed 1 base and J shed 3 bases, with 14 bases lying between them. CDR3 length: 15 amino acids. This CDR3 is CASSLLRGEGYEQYF. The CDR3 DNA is TGTGCCAGCAGCTTGTTAAGGGGAGAGGGCTACGAGCAGTACTTC.

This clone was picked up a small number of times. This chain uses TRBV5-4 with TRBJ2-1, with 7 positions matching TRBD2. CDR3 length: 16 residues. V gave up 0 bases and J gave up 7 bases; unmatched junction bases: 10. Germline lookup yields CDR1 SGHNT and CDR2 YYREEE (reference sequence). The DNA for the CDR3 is TGTGCCAGCAGCTTGGGGGCTAGCGGCCCGGGGAATGAGCAGTTCTTC. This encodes CASSLGASGPGNEQFF.

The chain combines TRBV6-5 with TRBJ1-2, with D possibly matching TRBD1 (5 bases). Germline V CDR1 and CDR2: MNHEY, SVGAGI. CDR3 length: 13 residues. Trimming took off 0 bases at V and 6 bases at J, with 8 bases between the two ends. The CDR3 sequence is CASSYSRGNGYTF. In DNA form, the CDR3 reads TGTGCCAGCAGTTACTCAAGGGGTAATGGCTACACCTTC.

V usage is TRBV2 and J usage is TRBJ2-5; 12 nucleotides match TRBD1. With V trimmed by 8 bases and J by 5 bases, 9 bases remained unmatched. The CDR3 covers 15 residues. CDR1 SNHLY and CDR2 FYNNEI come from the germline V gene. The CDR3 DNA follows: TGTGCCAGCCCTCGGGACAGGGGGCAGAGGGAGACCCAGTACTTC. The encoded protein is CASPRDRGQRETQYF.

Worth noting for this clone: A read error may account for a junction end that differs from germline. Written as DNA, the CDR3 is TGTGCTAGCAGCTTATTTAGGGGAAGTCGAGAGACCCAGTACTTC. Protein product: CASSLFRGSRETQYF. The chain recombines TRBV7-7 with TRBJ2-5; weak D call: TRBD1 (5 bases). The CDR3 is 15 amino acids. Germline lookup yields CDR1 SSHAT and CDR2 FNYEAQ (reference sequence).